Listed here are 20 T cell receptor beta chains from one sample, sequenced in a study of monozygotic twins with inflammatory bowel disease. TCRdb re-called the 5' RACE reads and gives one entry per CDR3 protein, without DNA. Here the sample table reports a few hundred thousand distinct CDR3 sequences. Source material: blood. These TCRs come from a human donor with ulcerative colitis or Crohn's disease, or a healthy co-twin of an affected twin (not recorded which).

This chain uses TRBV12-3 or TRBV12-4 with TRBJ1-5; TCRdb names TRBD1, which stays unverified in the absence of DNA. The CDR3 consists of 14 residues. The CDR3 region is CASTGLDTNQPQHF.

The rearrangement uses TRBV7-9 and TRBJ1-2. This CDR3 has 12 residues. CDR1 SEHNR and CDR2 FQNEAQ come from the germline V gene (reference sequence). The CDR3 is CASSLVPNGYTF.

The chain employs TRBV5-1 and TRBJ2-2; TCRdb designates TRBD2, a call that cannot be tested without DNA. Germline assignment: CDR1 SGHRS and CDR2 YFSETQ. The CDR3 is made up of 15 amino acids. This chain's CDR3 is CASSLVEVGTGELFF.

The chain joins TRBV7-2 to TRBJ2-5; TCRdb's D call, TRBD1, is unchecked because there is no DNA. The CDR3 length is 16 residues. The germline V gene has CDR1 SGHTA and CDR2 FQGNSA. The CDR3 is CASSLAGVTWGKSQYF.

The chain has TRBV10-3 and TRBJ1-5. Germline lookup yields CDR1 ENHRY and CDR2 SYGVKD. The CDR3 covers 14 residues. CDR3 protein: CAISERESNQPQHF.

The rearrangement links TRBV11-2 to TRBJ1-1. Germline V CDR1 and CDR2: SGHAT, FQNNGV. This CDR3 is built from 14 residues. CDR3 in amino acids: CASTPRRENSEAFF.

The genes are TRBV15 and TRBJ2-3; TCRdb's D call, TRBD2, is unchecked because there is no DNA. CDR1 and CDR2 from the germline V gene are LNHNV and YYDKDF (reference sequence). The CDR3 covers 14 residues. CDR3: CATRDFSLTDTQYF.

The rearrangement uses TRBV5-1 and TRBJ2-2; lacking DNA, the TRBD2 call made by TCRdb goes unchecked. There are 14 residues in the CDR3. Germline values: CDR1 SGHRS, CDR2 YFSETQ. The CDR3 protein is CSSRSRGMTGELFF.

The rearrangement uses TRBV29-1 and TRBJ2-2. Looked up from germline, CDR1 is SQVTM and CDR2 is ANQGSEA. CDR3 length: 13 amino acids. CDR3 in amino acids: CSGIEINTGELFF.

The V call is TRBV12-3 or TRBV12-4, the J call TRBJ2-5; TCRdb's D gene call, TRBD2, goes unchecked for lack of DNA. This CDR3 region has 15 residues. This CDR3 reads CASSRNSGGVETQYF.

This sequence joins TRBV20-1 and TRBJ2-7; TCRdb's assignment of TRBD2 cannot be checked, as there is no DNA. This CDR3 contains 14 residues. Germline V lookup: CDR1 DFQATT, CDR2 SNEGSKA (reference sequence). Here the CDR3 reads CMGTAGVSSYEQYF.

The J gene is TRBJ2-6, the V gene TRBV7-3; TCRdb returns TRBD1, unconfirmable since there is no DNA. CDR3 size: 18 residues. Germline assignment: CDR1 SGHTA and CDR2 FQGTGA. The CDR3 loop is CASSLRGALMSGANVLTF.

The chain recombines TRBV29-1 with TRBJ2-7. Germline V gives CDR1 SQVTM, CDR2 ANQGSEA. CDR3 size: 16 residues. The CDR3 here is CSYIGSEDISSYEQYF.

This sequence joins TRBV7-9 and TRBJ2-1; there is no DNA to check the TCRdb D call of TRBD2. Germline CDR1 SEHNR, CDR2 FQNEAQ (reference sequence). The CDR3 has 16 amino acids. CDR3 sequence: CASSSYRTSGNNEQFF.

The V call is TRBV4-1, the J call TRBJ1-2; TCRdb's assignment of TRBD1 cannot be checked, as there is no DNA. Germline V lookup: CDR1 MGHRA, CDR2 YSYEKL. The length of the CDR3 is 14 residues. The chain's CDR3 is CASSQTGGDYGYTF.

The gene calls are TRBV20-1 and TRBJ1-1. Germline CDR1 and CDR2: DFQATT and SNEGSKA (reference sequence). The CDR3 has 11 amino acids. The CDR3 here is CSARGPTEAFF.

The J gene is TRBJ2-7, the V gene TRBV5-6; TCRdb reports TRBD2, a call that lacks DNA to check it against. The CDR3 is 16 amino acids. Per germline, CDR1 SGHDT and CDR2 YYEEEE. The CDR3 sequence: CASSLGTGGGPYEQYF.

This chain uses TRBV7-8 with TRBJ1-5; the TCRdb D gene call, TRBD1, has no DNA to confirm it. The CDR3 has 17 amino acids. The V gene's germline CDR1 is SGHVS and CDR2 FQNEAQ. The CDR3 is CASTVLAGTGLNQPQHF.

The genes are TRBV29-1 and TRBJ2-2. The CDR3 has 13 residues. Germline assignment: CDR1 SQVTM and CDR2 ANQGSEA. The chain's CDR3 is CSVYGDDTGELFF.

V and J are TRBV7-2 and TRBJ1-1; the D call from TCRdb, TRBD1, cannot be confirmed without DNA. The CDR3 is 15 amino acids. Looked up from germline, CDR1 is SGHTA and CDR2 is FQGNSA. The CDR3 loop is CASSLRDAPNTEAFF.